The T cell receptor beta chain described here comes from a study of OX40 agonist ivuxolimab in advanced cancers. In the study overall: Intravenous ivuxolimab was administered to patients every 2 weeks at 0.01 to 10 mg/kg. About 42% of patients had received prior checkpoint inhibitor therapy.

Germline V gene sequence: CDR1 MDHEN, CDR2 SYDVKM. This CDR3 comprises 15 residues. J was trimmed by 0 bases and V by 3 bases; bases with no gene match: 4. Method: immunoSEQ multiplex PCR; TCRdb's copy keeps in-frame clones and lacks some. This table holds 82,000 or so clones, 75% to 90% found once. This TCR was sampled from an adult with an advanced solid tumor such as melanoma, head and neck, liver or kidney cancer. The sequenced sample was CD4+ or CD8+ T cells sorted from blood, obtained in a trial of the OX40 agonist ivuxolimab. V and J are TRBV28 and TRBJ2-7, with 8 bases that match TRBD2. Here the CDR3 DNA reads TGTGCCAGCAGTTTCGGGAGGGGGGACTCCTACGAGCAGTACTTC. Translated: CASSFGRGDSYEQYF.